Each of the 15 T cell receptor beta chains below was sequenced from the same sample in a study of cytomegalovirus exposure and HLA in healthy donors. The PCR employed 60 Vbeta primers together with 13 Jbeta primers. Profiled with immunoSEQ multiplex PCR; TCRdb holds only in-frame clones, not every one. The table includes 80,000 or so clones, 77% detected once. The sample consisted of PBMCs. The receptor set was obtained from a man in his forties or fifties in good health and CMV-seropositive.

The rearrangement joins TRBV7-6 to TRBJ1-1, with TRBD1 matching 8 bases. This CDR3 comprises 15 residues. From germline, CDR1 is SGHVS and CDR2 FNYEAQ. The junction had 8 bases not matched to a gene; V was cut back by 3 bases and J by 5 bases. The CDR3 protein is CASSFGQGIATEAFF. The CDR3 DNA is TGTGCCAGCAGCTTCGGACAGGGTATCGCGACTGAAGCTTTCTTT.

The gene calls are TRBV5-4 and TRBJ2-5; TRBD1 aligns across 7 bases. The better agreement between TRBJ2-7 and the DNA end casts doubt on the J call. Germline CDR1 SGHNT, CDR2 YYREEE (reference sequence). This CDR3 has 15 residues. CDR3 coding DNA: TGTGCCAGCAGCATCACCGGGACAGCCTCCTACGAGCAGTACTTC. Translating gives CASSITGTASYEQYF.

The chain is built from TRBV7-2 and TRBJ2-5, with D tentatively TRBD2 (6 bases). The CDR3 contains 13 residues. Germline-derived CDR1 and CDR2 are SGHTA and FQGNSA. Between the trimmed V and J ends, which lost 4 bases and 6 bases, there was a span of 12 bases. This CDR3 is CASSSWGEQTQYF. The CDR3 coding sequence is TGTGCCAGCAGCTCCTGGGGGGAACAGACCCAGTACTTC.

V is TRBV20-1 and J is TRBJ1-1; tentatively, D is TRBD1 (5 bases). The CDR3 spans 11 residues. Between the trimmed V and J ends, which lost 6 bases and 6 bases, there was a span of 11 bases. Germline CDR1 is DFQATT and CDR2 is SNEGSKA (reference sequence). The CDR3 DNA is TGCAGTGCCCTCGCGGGGGCTGAAGCTTTCTTT. It codes for CSALAGAEAFF.

This clone was recorded once. The J gene is TRBJ1-1, the V gene TRBV7-9, with 9 bases that match TRBD1. The CDR3 is made up of 15 amino acids. Germline V CDR1 and CDR2: SEHNR, FQNEAQ (reference sequence). J gave up 5 bases and V 5 bases, and 9 bases lay outside the gene matches. The CDR3 loop is CASSLTGGSGTEAFF. CDR3 sequence (DNA): TGTGCCAGCAGCCTTACAGGGGGCTCGGGTACTGAAGCTTTCTTT. Filled out from reference TRBV7-9 and TRBJ1-1, the complete variable domain reads DTGVSQNPRHKITKRGQNVTFRCDPISEHNRLYWYRQTLGQGPEFLTYFQNEAQLEKSRLLSDRFSAERPKGSFSTLEIQRTEQGDSAMYLCASSLTGGSGTEAFFGQGTRLTVV.

About this clone: At one boundary the junction diverges from the germline segment, which might be a read error. V gene TRBV9 combines with J gene TRBJ2-6; TRBD1 is a possible D gene (5 bases). Germline V gene sequence: CDR1 SGDLS, CDR2 YYNGEE. This CDR3 is 15 amino acids long. CDR3 nucleotide sequence: TGTGCCAGCAGCCGCACAACTTCTGGGGCCAACGGCCTGACTTTC. Its protein product is CASSRTTSGANGLTF.

The chain joins TRBV5-4 to TRBJ2-5, with 10 nucleotides matching TRBD2. V dropped 3 bases and J dropped 4; count of bases not matched to a gene: 9. Germline assignment: CDR1 SGHNT and CDR2 YYREEE (reference sequence). The CDR3 is made up of 16 amino acids. The CDR3, as DNA: TGTGCCAGCAGCTCCCCCCTAGCGGGGGTAAGAGAGACCCAGTACTTC. Translating gives CASSSPLAGVRETQYF.

This chain links TRBV6-5 with TRBJ2-1; 11 bases align to TRBD1. V shed 7 bases, J shed 7 bases, and the junction held 9 bases outside the gene matches. The length of the CDR3 is 15 residues. CDR1 and CDR2 from the germline V gene are MNHEY and SVGAGI. Here the CDR3 DNA reads TGTGCCAGCAATGGAGGACAGGGGGCTCGGAATGAGCAGTTCTTC. The encoded protein is CASNGGQGARNEQFF.

This sequence joins TRBV5-1 and TRBJ2-5, with 9 bases identical to TRBD2. CDR3 length: 16 residues. Trimming cost V 5 bases and J 5 bases; bases outside gene matches: 13. Germline assignment: CDR1 SGHRS and CDR2 YFSETQ. Here the CDR3 reads CASRPGGRTSAETQYF. The CDR3 bases are TGCGCCAGCAGGCCAGGGGGGCGGACTAGCGCTGAGACCCAGTACTTC.

The chain carries TRBV11-3 and TRBJ2-1; D is ambiguous. The germline V gene has CDR1 SGHNT and CDR2 YENEEA. The V end was cut by 2 bases, the J end by 0 bases, with 8 bases between. CDR3 size: 15 residues. As DNA, the CDR3 is TGTGCCAGCAGCTTACTCCTGAGCTCCTACAATGAGCAGTTCTTC. It codes for CASSLLLSSYNEQFF.

Note on this clone: The junction departs from germline at one end; a sequencing error may be responsible. Other DNA sequences of this sample code for an identical CDR3. As DNA, the CDR3 is TGTGCCGGGTCCCGGTCCGGGACAGGGTCGGGCTACACCTTT. Encoded protein: CAGSRSGTGSGYTF. The chain combines TRBV7-2 with TRBJ1-2; 9 bases are shared with TRBD1. Germline CDR1 is SGHTA and CDR2 is FQGNSA. The CDR3 is made up of 14 amino acids.

The V call is TRBV9, the J call TRBJ2-7; 9 nucleotides line up with TRBD2. CDR3 length: 18 amino acids. With 0 bases clipped from V and 5 bases from J, the junction kept 15 bases outside the gene matches. CDR1 and CDR2 (germline): SGDLS, YYNGEE. In DNA, the CDR3 is TGTGCCAGCAGCGTAGAAGGGGGGGAAATAGCGGGAGTAGACGAGCAGTACTTC. Its protein is CASSVEGGEIAGVDEQYF.

V gene TRBV7-6 combines with J gene TRBJ1-1, with a possible D match to TRBD1 (6 bases). Germline lookup yields CDR1 SGHVS and CDR2 FNYEAQ. The CDR3 is 15 residues long. The ends were cut back, 5 bases at V and 1 base at J, with 14 bases in the middle. CDR3 coding DNA: TGTGCCAGCAGCCAAGGGCAGGGGAGGAACACTGAAGCTTTCTTT. This encodes CASSQGQGRNTEAFF.

On this clone: One end of the junction is discordant with germline, which a read error may explain. The chain has TRBV7-9 and TRBJ1-2; D not resolved. Germline lookup yields CDR1 SEHNR and CDR2 FQNEAQ (reference sequence). The CDR3 is made up of 15 amino acids. The CDR3 nucleotides are TGTTCCAGCAGCTTCGGGTCTACTGCTAACTATGGCTACACCTTC. Its protein product is CSSSFGSTANYGYTF.

Details on this clone: Other DNA variants within this sample encode the same CDR3. The chain carries TRBV7-8 and TRBJ2-1, with TRBD2 matching over 10 bases. Germline loops: CDR1 SGHVS, CDR2 FQNEAQ. The CDR3 runs 15 residues. V lost 1 base and J lost 9; bases outside the gene matches: 6. The CDR3 coding sequence is TGTGCCAGCAGCTTAGGAGTTCGGACTAGCGGTGAGCAGTTCTTC. The encoded protein is CASSLGVRTSGEQFF.